The T cell receptor (beta chain) under discussion was sequenced for a study of cytomegalovirus exposure and HLA in healthy donors (dated by TCRdb to 2015 to 2018). Regarding the research as a whole: In an earlier analysis of approximately 500 of the donors, about 260 Gb of sequence data and 95 million to 130 million unique TCR beta sequences from 150 million to 200 million T cells were reported. A separate validation cohort of some 130 different subjects was used in addition to the 666-subject first cohort. Among a few hundred genotyped donors of the cohort, an average of approximately 250,000 unique TCR beta nucleotide sequences were sequenced per donor, approximately 20% of them non-productive. Approximately 300 gigabases of sequencing data and tens of millions of unique TCR sequences were included in an early release covering about 700 HLA-typed donors. To predict cytomegalovirus infection status, the study brought together high-throughput TCR immunosequencing, statistical association of individual TCRs with disease status, and machine learning. A later analysis re-examined previously published TCR beta repertoires from over 500 donors and added high-resolution HLA genotyping to investigate patterns of TCR occurrence. The study aimed to test whether signatures of past pathogen exposure could be identified by cataloging public T cell receptors. The study profiled the T cell repertoires of approximately 700 subjects by immunosequencing and related them to cytomegalovirus serostatus. Five DR-DQ haplotypes were handled as single units for association and clustering because linkage in the cohort was strong. The genetic ancestry cluster associated with self-reported Caucasian donors included over 80% of the approximately 400 genotyped donors. All discovery cohort repertoires had been generated using a single sequencing platform. To decide whether each TCR beta V gene segment behaved as functional or pseudogenic, an earlier analysis of some 600 of the donors relied on high-throughput TCR beta sequencing. Both class I and class II loci were covered by HLA typing, at four-digit resolution. Rather than using new phenotypic data, the later analysis identified candidate immune exposures from TCR beta sequences and from how often those sequences occurred across donors. The number of typed donors differed by locus: roughly 620-640 for A, B, C, DRB1 and DQB1; 500 to 550 for DQA1; 606 for DPA1; and 450 to 480 for DPB1. In a later genetic analysis, genome-wide SNP genotypes for about 60% of the 666 donors were used, and that subset was treated as a discovery cohort. Donor age, sex, ethnicity and CMV serostatus were compiled alongside the repertoire data. The full study reports these points: Because some donors lacked HLA typing at each locus, the association tests relied only on the typed subset. The authors suggested that the approach could potentially be extended to other disease states and immunological phenotypes. A cluster of highly shared sequence variants was judged likely to be a technical artifact of the sequencing pipeline. V-gene and J-gene trimming of TCR beta chains was associated with a missense DCLRE1C variant in a later genetic analysis, and the association was replicated in an independent cohort. Broadly in line with IMGT annotations, most TCR beta V segments showed up in productive rearrangements about 87% or about 30% of the time in an earlier analysis of 450 to 750 of the donors. Compared with the 666-donor mean, donors in an Asian-associated ancestry cluster had fewer N-insertions in productive TCRs, according to a later genetic analysis. Linkage disequilibrium might explain the correlated functional status among segregating V segments, but an unknown experimental factor could not be excluded. Cytomegalovirus status was reported to be diagnosed by the classifier with high specificity and sensitivity in both the original and validation cohorts. Immune exposure information for the cohort was limited to CMV serostatus. A total of around 150 TCR beta chains were listed by the study as associated with cytomegalovirus. Several of the top co-occurrence clusters appeared to be linked to parvovirus B19, influenza, CMV and Epstein-Barr virus, according to a later analysis. A later analysis found that most CMV-associated TCR beta chains appeared HLA-restricted, with HLA associations seemingly driven largely by CMV exposure. In a later analysis, HLA-associated TCR beta chains were found to be more clonally expanded and to have lower generation probabilities than equally common non-associated chains. Specific HLA alleles were associated with 15,000 to 20,000 TCR beta sequences at a false discovery rate of 0.05 in a later analysis. In vitro tests confirmed that a few of the cytomegalovirus-associated TCR beta chains recognize cytomegalovirus antigens. When HLA alleles, especially DR and DQ, strongly co-occurred, attributing TCR associations to individual alleles was difficult. Most TCR sequences were seen in very few donors, while some public TCRs were found in many individuals. The presence/absence analyses assumed that sequencing depth was roughly uniform across donors, and that assumption may not be true. A further reported finding was that TCR beta sequences accurately predicted the HLA-A and HLA-B alleles for most subjects in the first cohort. Because counts were too low, more than 15 rarely observed V segments, including chromosome 9 orphons, were left out of the earlier analysis of about 500 of the donors. The cohort was sequenced for TCR beta chains only, and without alpha or paired-chain data the features that could be detected were limited. In a later analysis, TCR association rates were found to vary across HLA loci, with the most associated TCRs seen for DRB1 alleles and the fewest for HLA-C alleles.

Libraries were built with the immunoSEQ multiplex PCR assay. A mixture of 60 forward primers for TCR Vbeta segments and 13 reverse primers for TCR Jbeta segments was used in the multiplex PCR. The CDR3 region of rearranged TCR beta genes was amplified from genomic DNA with a multiplex PCR assay. The amplified TCR beta libraries were sequenced on the Illumina HiSeq System as 87-base-pair reads. As for how the authors treated the data: In a later analysis, 70 million to 95 million unique TCR beta chains were counted across the roughly 610 repertoires, and some 10 million of these chains were shared by at least two donors. A nearest-neighbor algorithm error-corrected the raw reads and collapsed the reads into unique sequences, merging closely related sequences to remove PCR and sequencing errors. To assign V, D and J gene segments, CDR3 sequences were aligned to IMGT reference sequences. For a sequence to be retained, a match of at least six nucleotides to both a V gene segment and a J gene segment was required. A rearrangement counted as productive if the CDR3 had no stop codons and remained in frame with V and J, and every other rearrangement counted as non-productive. Following IMGT convention, CDR3 was defined as the stretch from the second conserved V-encoded cysteine up to the conserved J-encoded phenylalanine. The earlier analysis of 500 to 650 of the donors excluded any sequence lacking an unambiguous match to a single V gene segment. An earlier analysis of 587 of the donors classified V segments as functional when productive rearrangements were above 56.7% and as segregating when the standard deviation between donors was above 5%. A statistical classification framework was built for diagnosing cytomegalovirus status from the catalog of TCR beta chain sequences. A later analysis assigned V and J genes by comparing TCR nucleotide sequences with IMGT/GENE-DB human TR gene sequences. Using the TCRdist pipeline, a later analysis assigned CDR3 sequences along with most-parsimonious VDJ recombination scenarios. In a later analysis, each TCR beta chain was defined by its CDR3 amino acid sequence together with its V-gene family, and reads lacking a unique V-gene family were excluded. A later analysis removed several hundred highly shared, low-generation-probability nucleotide sequences to deal with suspected cross-contamination and a sequencing artifact. In a later analysis, a clonal expansion index was calculated for each public chain from normalized within-repertoire ranks of inferred template counts. A later analysis computed generation probabilities with a VDJ recombination model fitted to out-of-frame rearrangements, and checked the results against IGoR. In a later analysis, TCR-TCR, TCR-HLA and TCR-CMV co-occurrence was scored with hypergeometric tests, and a repertoire-size bias correction was applied to TCR pairs. To estimate false discovery rates, a later analysis permuted the HLA or CMV assignments 20 times. In a later analysis, co-occurring TCRs were grouped using DBSCAN, with TCRdist sequence similarity added in when clustering inside HLA-allele-positive subsets. Repertoires with fewer than 30,000 or more than 120,000 public chains were left out of co-occurrence clustering, as were five repertoires with anomalous nucleotide sharing. Sourced from immuneACCESS, this table was stored by TCRdb with only in-frame sequences that have V and J called. A share of the clones is absent; for the studies checked, an unresolved V gene accounts for under half, and the remainder has no known explanation. The DNA was the basis for D and trimming; V, J and clone size are from that table. This sample comprises around 120,000 clones, 78% of them detected only once. The leading ten clones occupy around 1.8% of the sample.

The cohort was made up of under 800 healthy bone marrow donors. Cohort members were all nominally healthy when sampled, although unrecorded immune exposures were likely present. The donor tested CMV seronegative and was one of the 352 seronegative cohort members. A peripheral blood sample was collected from each donor, and TCR beta sequencing was performed on peripheral blood mononuclear cells. The Qiagen DNeasy Blood Extraction Kit was used to extract genomic DNA from the blood cell samples. To note about this clone: Its antigen target is currently unknown. No base qualities exist here, and no much larger clone lies one base off it.

This sequence was found in a woman aged 40 to 50 in good health and CMV-seronegative. Sequenced material: PBMCs.

The CDR3 is CASSPWGTSDHGELFF. DNA sequence: TGTGCCAGCAGCCCCTGGGGGACTAGCGATCACGGGGAGCTGTTTTTT. The chain is made from TRBV7-6 and TRBJ2-2; TRBD2 aligns with 10 central bases. The CDR3 holds 16 amino acids from the cysteine to the phenylalanine. Only CDR3 DNA remains: 48 bases, in frame from the first base. Relative to germline, V is missing 5 bases and J is missing 7 bases, with 10 bases of the junction outside any gene match. Looking up the germline V gene yields CDR1 SGHVS and CDR2 FNYEAQ.